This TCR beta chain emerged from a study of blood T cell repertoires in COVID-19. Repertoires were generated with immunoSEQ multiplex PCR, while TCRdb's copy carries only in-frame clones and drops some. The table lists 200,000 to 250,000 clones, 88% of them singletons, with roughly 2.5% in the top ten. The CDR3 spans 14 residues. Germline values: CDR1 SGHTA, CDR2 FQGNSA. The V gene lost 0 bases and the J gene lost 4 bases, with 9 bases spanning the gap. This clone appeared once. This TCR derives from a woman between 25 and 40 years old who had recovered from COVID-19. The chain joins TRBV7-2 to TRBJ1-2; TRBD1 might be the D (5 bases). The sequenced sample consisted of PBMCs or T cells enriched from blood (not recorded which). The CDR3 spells CASSLARGIYGYTF. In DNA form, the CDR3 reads TGTGCCAGCAGCTTAGCGCGGGGGATCTATGGCTACACCTTC.